These T cell receptor beta chains were read from a single sample in a study of T cells after yellow fever vaccination. TCRdb itself ran the 5' RACE reads through MiXCR, one entry per CDR3 protein. The sample lists 68,000 or so distinct CDR3 sequences, roughly 7.3% occurring once. The sequencing here drew on CD8+ T cells sorted from PBMCs, taken 15 days after the yellow fever booster vaccination. Source of these receptors: a man aged 30 to 45 who received the YFV17D yellow fever vaccine. CDR3s include the opening cysteine and the closing phenylalanine or tryptophan. D genes are given only for firm matches. The size field is filled for only some rows; it gives once, few, many or a size class.

cdr3_aa | cdr3_nt | d_call | v_call | clone_size | j_call
CASTVRTGGDEQFF | TGTGCCAGCACAGTGAGGACAGGGGGCGATGAGCAGTTCTTC | TRBD1 | TRBV28 | many | TRBJ2-1
CASSLGLYNEQYF | TGTGCCAGCAGCTTGGGGCTTTATAACGAGCAGTACTTC | NA | TRBV5-5 | many | TRBJ2-7
CASSFPSSDTQYF | TGTGCCAGCAGCTTTCCCTCTTCAGATACGCAGTATTTT | NA | TRBV5-5 | many | TRBJ2-3
CASSLQIGEYNEQFF | TGTGCCAGCAGCCTCCAAATTGGGGAATACAATGAGCAGTTCTTC | NA | TRBV3-1 | many | TRBJ2-1
CASSYVGPGTGGPSNQPQHF | TGTGCCAGCAGTTACGTGGGACCCGGGACAGGGGGGCCTAGCAATCAGCCCCAGCATTTT | TRBD1 | TRBV6-2/TRBV6-3 | NA | TRBJ1-5
CASSGEGSSYNEQFF | TGTGCCAGCTCCGGGGAGGGGAGCTCCTACAATGAGCAGTTCTTC | TRBD2 | TRBV18 | many | TRBJ2-1
CASSERVDSDTQYF | TGTGCCAGCAGTGAAAGGGTGGATTCCGATACGCAGTATTTT | NA | TRBV2 | few | TRBJ2-3
CASSLDPNNQPQHF | TGTGCCAGCAGCTTGGACCCAAACAATCAGCCCCAGCATTTT | NA | TRBV5-5 | many | TRBJ1-5
CASSSGLPPTYEQYF | TGCGCCAGCAGCTCTGGTTTACCACCGACCTACGAGCAGTACTTC | NA | TRBV5-1 | many | TRBJ2-7
CASSLAAHTGELFF | TGTGCCAGCAGCTTGGCTGCTCACACCGGGGAGCTGTTTTTT | NA | TRBV5-6 | many | TRBJ2-2
CASTQGQGVSDTQYF | TGTGCCAGCACCCAGGGACAGGGGGTGTCAGATACGCAGTATTTT | TRBD1 | TRBV12-3/TRBV12-4 | many | TRBJ2-3
CASSQERKLWDSGTLGGEQFF | TGCGCCAGCAGCCAAGAACGCAAACTCTGGGATAGCGGGACCCTAGGGGGTGAGCAGTTCTTC | TRBD2 | TRBV4-1 | NA | TRBJ2-1
CASSELVDGIAGGPEYVQFF | TGTGCCAGCAGTGAATTGGTGGACGGCATAGCGGGAGGGCCGGAGTATGTGCAGTTCTTC | TRBD2 | TRBV6-1 | NA | TRBJ2-1
CASSTDLGYEQYF | TGCGCCAGCAGCACCGACCTGGGCTACGAGCAGTACTTC | NA | TRBV4-1 | NA | TRBJ2-7
CASSPGLAGDLNNEQFF | TGTGCCAGCAGCCCCGGACTAGCGGGAGACCTTAACAATGAGCAGTTCTTC | TRBD2 | TRBV7-2 | many | TRBJ2-1
CASSSPGRGLYEQYF | TGTGCCAGCAGCTCTCCAGGGAGAGGGCTATACGAGCAGTACTTC | NA | TRBV7-6 | many | TRBJ2-7
CASSVFENHHTEAFF | TGTGCCAGCAGCGTATTTGAGAACCACCACACTGAAGCTTTCTTT | NA | TRBV9 | many | TRBJ1-1